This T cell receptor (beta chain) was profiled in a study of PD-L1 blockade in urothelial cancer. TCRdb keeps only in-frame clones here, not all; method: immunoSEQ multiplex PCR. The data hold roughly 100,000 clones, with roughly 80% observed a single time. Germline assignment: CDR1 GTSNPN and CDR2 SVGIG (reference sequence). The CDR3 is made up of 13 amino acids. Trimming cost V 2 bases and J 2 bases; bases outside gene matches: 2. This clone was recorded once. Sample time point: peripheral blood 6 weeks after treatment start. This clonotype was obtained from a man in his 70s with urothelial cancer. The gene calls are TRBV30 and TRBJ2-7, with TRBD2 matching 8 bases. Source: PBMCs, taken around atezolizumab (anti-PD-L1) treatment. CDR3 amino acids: CAWSLAGPYEQYF. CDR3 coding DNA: TGTGCCTGGAGTTTAGCGGGGCCCTACGAGCAGTACTTC. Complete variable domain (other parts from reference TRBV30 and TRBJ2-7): SQTIHQWPATLVQPVGSPLSLECTVEGTSNPNLYWYRQAAGRGLQLLFYSVGIGQISSEVPQNLSASRPQDRQFILSSKKLLLSDSGFYLCAWSLAGPYEQYFGPGTRLTVT.